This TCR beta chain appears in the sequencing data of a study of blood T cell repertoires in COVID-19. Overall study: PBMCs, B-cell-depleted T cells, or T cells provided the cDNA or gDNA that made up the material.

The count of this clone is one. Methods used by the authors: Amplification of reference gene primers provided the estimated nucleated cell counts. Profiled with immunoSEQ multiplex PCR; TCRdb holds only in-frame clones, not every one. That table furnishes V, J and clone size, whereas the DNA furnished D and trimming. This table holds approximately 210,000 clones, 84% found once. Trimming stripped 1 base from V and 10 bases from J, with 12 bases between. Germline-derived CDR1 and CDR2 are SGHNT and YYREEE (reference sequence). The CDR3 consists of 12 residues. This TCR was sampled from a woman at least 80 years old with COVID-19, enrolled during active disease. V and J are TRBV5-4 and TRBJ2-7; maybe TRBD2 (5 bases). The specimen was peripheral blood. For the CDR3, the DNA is TGTGCCAGCAGCTTGCGACTATCTGAACAGTACTTC. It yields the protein CASSLRLSEQYF.